Listed below are T cell receptor beta chains from one sample, sequenced in a study of molecular identifiers for immune sequencing clone quantification. MiXCR, applied by TCRdb to the PCR reads, yields one record per CDR3 protein. Seen here are hundreds of thousands of distinct CDR3 sequences, just under 20% observed once, and the top ten hold roughly 0.85%. Sequenced material: naive CD8+ T cells from blood, with Jurkat cell RNA spiked in. The receptors were gathered from a human donor in good health. Some libraries in this study had Jurkat cell RNA spiked in. Both conserved end residues are part of each CDR3. The D gene is left open where the match is weak. The listing skips clone size in some rows; elsewhere it reads once, few, many or a size class.

j_gene | d_gene | v_gene | abundance | len | CDR3nt | CDR3aa
TRBJ2-5 | TRBD1 | TRBV7-9 | many | 15 | TGTGCCAGCAGCTTATCGGACAGGGGTTTAGAGACCCAGTACTTC | CASSLSDRGLETQYF
TRBJ2-2 | TRBD1 | TRBV5-6 | - | 15 | TGTGCCAGCAGCTTGAAAGGGGGCATAGTCGGGGAGCTGTTTTTT | CASSLKGGIVGELFF
TRBJ1-5 | - | TRBV19 | many | 15 | TGTGCCAGTAGAACCGGGACACGCGCCTTGCAGCCCCAGCATTTT | CASRTGTRALQPQHF
TRBJ2-2 | - | TRBV19 | few | 15 | TGTGCCAGTAGACGGAGCGATACGAACACCGGGGAGCTGTTTTTT | CASRRSDTNTGELFF
TRBJ1-1 | - | TRBV7-3 | many | 14 | TGTGCCAGCAGCTTTTTGGGGGGCAGCACTGAAGCTTTCTTT | CASSFLGGSTEAFF
TRBJ2-7 | TRBD2 | TRBV11-2 | many | 15 | TGTGCCAGCAGCCAAAGGACTAGCGGGTACTACGAGCAGTACTTC | CASSQRTSGYYEQYF
TRBJ2-5 | TRBD2 | TRBV6-5 | few | 16 | TGTGCCAGCAGTCAGTTAGCGGGAGGGCCCTCGGAGACCCAGTACTTC | CASSQLAGGPSETQYF
TRBJ2-5 | - | TRBV9 | many | 13 | TGTGCCAGCAGCAAAAGGCAGCAAGAGACCCAGTACTTC | CASSKRQQETQYF
TRBJ2-3 | - | TRBV4-2 | many | 16 | TGTGCCAGCAGCCAAGGGTCACTACCGGGCACAGATACGCAGTATTTT | CASSQGSLPGTDTQYF
TRBJ1-1 | - | TRBV12-5 | many | 15 | TGTGCTAGTGGTTTCACGGCAGGGGTGGGGACTGAAGCTTTCTTT | CASGFTAGVGTEAFF
TRBJ1-1 | TRBD1 | TRBV30 | few | 14 | TGTGCCTGGAGTCTGACAGGGGGCCAGGTGGAAGCTTTCTTT | CAWSLTGGQVEAFF
TRBJ2-3 | TRBD2 | TRBV27 | many | 19 | TGTGCCAGCAGTTTGAATTCACTAGCGGGGGAGTTTAGCACAGATACGCAGTATTTT | CASSLNSLAGEFSTDTQYF
TRBJ1-2 | TRBD1 | TRBV27 | - | 17 | TGTGCCAGCAGCTTAATCCTCCCGGGCAGGGGGAGCTATGGCTACACCTTC | CASSLILPGRGSYGYTF
TRBJ1-1 | - | TRBV12-3/TRBV12-4 | - | 13 | TGTGCCAGCAGTTGGCAGCGGAACACTGAAGCTTTCTTT | CASSWQRNTEAFF
TRBJ1-1 | TRBD1 | TRBV5-1 | many | 15 | TGCGCCAGCAGAGCTGGACAGGGTCTTGTCACTGAAGCTTTCTTT | CASRAGQGLVTEAFF
TRBJ2-2 | - | TRBV15 | few | 17 | TGTGCCACCAGCAGAGATAAGGGTGCCCTCCTCACCGGGGAGCTGTTTTTT | CATSRDKGALLTGELFF
TRBJ2-3 | TRBD2 | TRBV7-6 | many | 15 | TGTGCCAGCAGCCCGACTAGCGGGAGGCCGGATACGCAGTATTTT | CASSPTSGRPDTQYF
TRBJ2-2 | - | TRBV5-1 | many | 15 | TGCGCCAGCAGCCCAATACAGGGTGCCACCGGGGAGCTGTTTTTT | CASSPIQGATGELFF
TRBJ2-7 | TRBD1 | TRBV7-2 | - | 17 | TGTGCCAGCAGCTTACTCCCGCTCGGGACAGGCTCATCCGAGCAGTACTTC | CASSLLPLGTGSSEQYF
TRBJ2-5 | - | TRBV29-1 | many | 12 | TGCAGCATATGGGCGCCCCAAGAGACCCAGTACTTC | CSIWAPQETQYF
TRBJ2-3 | - | TRBV30 | many | 11 | TGTGCCTGGAGTGACACAGATACGCAGTATTTT | CAWSDTDTQYF
TRBJ2-3 | TRBD1 | TRBV7-6 | - | 13 | TGTGCCAGCAACTCAGGGGGAGCAGATACGCAGTATTTT | CASNSGGADTQYF
TRBJ1-1 | - | TRBV5-3 | - | 13 | TGTGCCAGCAGCTTGGGGGGGGCCACTGAAGCTTCCTTT | CASSLGGATEASF
TRBJ1-4 | - | TRBV4-1 | - | 15 | TGCGCCAGCAGCGGAGGGGAGGCTGATAATGAAAAACTGTCTTTT | CASSGGEADNEKLSF